A selection of T cell receptor beta chains follows, all from one sample in a study of blood T cells in healthy people across ages. TCRdb recomputed calls from the 5' RACE reads with MiXCR, one row per CDR3 protein. The sample lists fewer than 900,000 distinct CDR3 sequences, more than 40% seen once, with around 32% in the top ten. The sample comprised blood. Every receptor here comes from a woman aged 60 to 75 in good health. CDR3s include the opening cysteine and the closing phenylalanine or tryptophan. D genes are given only for firm matches. Some rows mark clone size as missing; the rest say once, few, many or name a class of expanded clone.

V: TRBV6-5
size: once
D: TRBD1
J: TRBJ1-2
DNA: TGTGCCAGCAGTTACGGAGACAGGGGACACTATGGCTACACCTTC
CDR3: CASSYGDRGHYGYTF

V: TRBV18
size: -
D: -
J: TRBJ1-2
DNA: TGTGCCAGCTCACCACCTTCTGCACGGGCTAACTATGGCTACACCTTC
CDR3: CASSPPSARANYGYTF

V: TRBV20-1
size: -
D: -
J: TRBJ2-1
DNA: TGCAGTGCTGACGGGGGGCTAGCGATGCGAGATGAGCAGTTCTTC
CDR3: CSADGGLAMRDEQFF

V: TRBV7-2
size: -
D: -
J: TRBJ2-7
DNA: TGTGCCAGCAGCTTAGAAGACAGGGAGGGATACGAGCAGTACTTC
CDR3: CASSLEDREGYEQYF

V: TRBV4-2
size: few
D: TRBD1
J: TRBJ2-3
DNA: TGTGCCAGCAGCCAAGCTTACAGGGGCTCAGATACGCAGTATTTT
CDR3: CASSQAYRGSDTQYF

V: TRBV27
size: few
D: -
J: TRBJ2-4
DNA: TGTGCCAGAAACCCCTGCCGCATTCAGTACTTC
CDR3: CARNPCRIQYF

V: TRBV27
size: -
D: -
J: TRBJ2-1
DNA: TGTGCCAGCACCTTGGGCGGGCCGAGGTACAATGAGCAGTTCTTC
CDR3: CASTLGGPRYNEQFF

V: TRBV6-2/TRBV6-3
size: -
D: -
J: TRBJ1-1
DNA: TGTGCCAGCAGTGACCGGCGAATCACTGAAGCTTTCTTT
CDR3: CASSDRRITEAFF

V: TRBV7-9
size: -
D: TRBD1
J: TRBJ2-7
DNA: TGTGCCAGCAACCGGGACAGGGGATACGAGCAGTACTTC
CDR3: CASNRDRGYEQYF

V: TRBV9
size: few
D: -
J: TRBJ2-1
DNA: TGTGCCAGCAGCGTAGAACAGGACGCTTACAATGAGCAGTTCTTC
CDR3: CASSVEQDAYNEQFF

V: TRBV12-3/TRBV12-4
size: -
D: -
J: TRBJ2-7
DNA: TGTGCCAGCAGTCCCCGAGGCACAGACCAGCAGTACTTC
CDR3: CASSPRGTDQQYF

V: TRBV2
size: -
D: -
J: TRBJ1-4
DNA: TGTGCCAGCAGCGAAAACACGGCGGGTATTGAAAAACTGTTTTTT
CDR3: CASSENTAGIEKLFF

V: TRBV28
size: -
D: -
J: TRBJ1-2
DNA: TGTGCCAGCAGTTTGTGGGGGGGCCACTATGGCTACACCTTC
CDR3: CASSLWGGHYGYTF